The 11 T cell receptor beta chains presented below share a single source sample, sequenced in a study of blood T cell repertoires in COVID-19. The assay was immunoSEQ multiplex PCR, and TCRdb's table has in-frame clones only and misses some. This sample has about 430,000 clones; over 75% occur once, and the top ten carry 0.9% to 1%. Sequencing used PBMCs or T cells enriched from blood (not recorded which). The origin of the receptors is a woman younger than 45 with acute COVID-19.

CDR3 sequence reads: CASSDDGNYGYTF. Written as DNA, the CDR3 is TGTGCCAGTAGTGACGACGGGAACTATGGCTACACCTTC. This rearrangement joins TRBV19 to TRBJ1-2; D not certain. The V gene's germline CDR1 is LNHDA and CDR2 SQIVND (reference sequence). The V gene lost 5 bases and the J gene lost 2 bases, with 9 bases spanning the gap. This CDR3 is 13 amino acids long.

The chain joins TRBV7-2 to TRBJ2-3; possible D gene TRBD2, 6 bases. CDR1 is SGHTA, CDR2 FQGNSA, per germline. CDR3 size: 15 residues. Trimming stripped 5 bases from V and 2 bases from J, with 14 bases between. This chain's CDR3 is CASSLGRELTDTQYF. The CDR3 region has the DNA TGTGCCAGCAGCCTCGGTCGGGAGCTCACAGATACGCAGTATTTT.

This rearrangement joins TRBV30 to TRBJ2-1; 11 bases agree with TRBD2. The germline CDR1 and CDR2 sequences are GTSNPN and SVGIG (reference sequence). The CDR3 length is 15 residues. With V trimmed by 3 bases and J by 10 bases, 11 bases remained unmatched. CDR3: CAWRGNSGGAAEQFF. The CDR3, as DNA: TGTGCCTGGAGAGGGAATAGCGGGGGGGCAGCAGAGCAGTTCTTC.

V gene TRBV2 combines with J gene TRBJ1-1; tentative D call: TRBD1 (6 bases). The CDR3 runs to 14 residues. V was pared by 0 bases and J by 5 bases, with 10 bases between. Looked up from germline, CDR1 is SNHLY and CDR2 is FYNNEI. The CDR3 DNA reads TGTGCCAGCAGTGAAGCAGGGGGAGATACTGAAGCTTTCTTT. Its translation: CASSEAGGDTEAFF.

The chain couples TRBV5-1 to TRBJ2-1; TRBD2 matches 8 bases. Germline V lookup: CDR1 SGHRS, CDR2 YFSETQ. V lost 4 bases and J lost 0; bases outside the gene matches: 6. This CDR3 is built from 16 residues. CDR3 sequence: CASSAGLAGSYNEQFF. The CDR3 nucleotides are TGCGCCAGCAGCGCAGGACTAGCCGGCTCCTACAATGAGCAGTTCTTC.

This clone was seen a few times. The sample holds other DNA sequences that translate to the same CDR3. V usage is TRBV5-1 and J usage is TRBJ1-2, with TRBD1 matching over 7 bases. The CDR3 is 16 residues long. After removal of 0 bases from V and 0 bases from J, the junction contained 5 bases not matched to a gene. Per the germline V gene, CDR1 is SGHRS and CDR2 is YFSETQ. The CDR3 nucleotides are TGCGCCAGCAGCTTGGCCCCGGACAGGACTAACTATGGCTACACCTTC. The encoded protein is CASSLAPDRTNYGYTF.

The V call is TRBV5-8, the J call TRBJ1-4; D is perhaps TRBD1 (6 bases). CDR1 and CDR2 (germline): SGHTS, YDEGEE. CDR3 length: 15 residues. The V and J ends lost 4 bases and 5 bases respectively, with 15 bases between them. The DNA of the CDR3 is TGTGCCAGCAGCACCACAGGGTGGGAGAATGAAAAACTGTTTTTT. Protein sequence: CASSTTGWENEKLFF. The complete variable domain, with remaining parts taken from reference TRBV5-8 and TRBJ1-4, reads EAGVTQSPTHLIKTRGQQATLRCSPISGHTSVYWYQQALGLGLQFLLWYDEGEERNRGNFPPRFSGRQFPNYSSELNVNALELEDSALYLCASSTTGWENEKLFFGSGTQLSVL.

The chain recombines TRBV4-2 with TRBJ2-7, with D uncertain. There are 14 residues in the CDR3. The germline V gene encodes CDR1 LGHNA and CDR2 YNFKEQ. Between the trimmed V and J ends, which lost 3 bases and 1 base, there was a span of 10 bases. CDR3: CASSQFAGSYEQYF. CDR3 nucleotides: TGTGCCAGCAGCCAGTTTGCCGGTTCCTACGAGCAGTACTTC.

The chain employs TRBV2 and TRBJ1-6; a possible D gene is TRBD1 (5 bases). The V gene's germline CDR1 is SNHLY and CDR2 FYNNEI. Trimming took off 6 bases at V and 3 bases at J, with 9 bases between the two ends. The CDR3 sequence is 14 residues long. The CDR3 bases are TGTGCCAGCAGGGGGCAGGGCTATAATTCACCCCTCCACTTT. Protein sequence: CASRGQGYNSPLHF.

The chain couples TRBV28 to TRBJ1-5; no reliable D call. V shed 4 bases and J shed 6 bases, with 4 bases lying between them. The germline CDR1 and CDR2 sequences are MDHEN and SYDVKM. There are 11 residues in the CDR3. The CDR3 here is CASSSSQPQHF. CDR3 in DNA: TGTGCCAGCAGTTCGAGTCAGCCCCAGCATTTT.

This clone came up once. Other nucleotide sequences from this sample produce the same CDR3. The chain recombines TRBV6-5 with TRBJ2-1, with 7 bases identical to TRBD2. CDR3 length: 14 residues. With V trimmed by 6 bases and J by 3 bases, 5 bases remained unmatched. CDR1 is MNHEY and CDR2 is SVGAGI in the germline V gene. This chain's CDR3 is CASRTGGSYNEQFF. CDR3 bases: TGTGCCAGCAGAACCGGGGGGAGCTACAATGAGCAGTTCTTC.